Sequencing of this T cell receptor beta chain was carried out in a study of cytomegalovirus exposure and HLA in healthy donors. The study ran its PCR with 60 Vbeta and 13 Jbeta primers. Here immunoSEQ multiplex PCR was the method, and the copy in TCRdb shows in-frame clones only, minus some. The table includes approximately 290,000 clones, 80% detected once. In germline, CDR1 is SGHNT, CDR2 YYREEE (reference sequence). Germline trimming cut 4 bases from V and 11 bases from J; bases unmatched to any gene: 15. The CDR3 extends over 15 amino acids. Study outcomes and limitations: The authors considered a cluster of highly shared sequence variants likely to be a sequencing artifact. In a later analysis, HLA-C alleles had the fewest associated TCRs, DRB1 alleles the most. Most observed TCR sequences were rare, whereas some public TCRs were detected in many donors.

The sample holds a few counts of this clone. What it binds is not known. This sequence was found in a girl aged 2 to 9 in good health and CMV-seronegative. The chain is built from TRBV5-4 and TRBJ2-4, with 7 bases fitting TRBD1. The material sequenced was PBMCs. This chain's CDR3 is CASSGGGSAGGVQYF. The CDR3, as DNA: TGTGCCAGCAGCGGGGGCGGTAGTGCAGGGGGTGTTCAGTACTTC. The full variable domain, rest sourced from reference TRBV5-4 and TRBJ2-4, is ETGVTQSPTHLIKTRGQQVTLRCSSQSGHNTVSWYQQALGQGPQFIFQYYREEENGRGNFPPRFSGLQFPNYSSELNVNALELDDSALYLCASSGGGSAGGVQYFGAGTRLSVL.